The 25 T cell receptor beta chains reported below all come from one sample, sequenced in a study of tumor-infiltrating lymphocytes in oesophageal squamous cell carcinoma. TCRdb re-called the PCR reads through MiXCR, storing one row per CDR3 protein. The sample contains around 21,000 distinct CDR3 sequences, about two fifths of which appear only once. The sequenced sample was normal esophageal tissue next to the tumor. Source of these receptors: a male donor with esophageal squamous cell carcinoma.

The V and J genes are TRBV7-6 and TRBJ1-2; 9 bases align to TRBD1. V was pared by 4 bases and J by 6 bases, with 15 bases of the junction left unmatched. In germline, CDR1 is SGHVS, CDR2 FNYEAQ. The CDR3 length is 17 residues. The CDR3, as DNA: TGTGCCAGCAGCTCACATATACCCGGACAGGGGAGGAATGGCTACACCTTC. Protein product: CASSSHIPGQGRNGYTF.

The rearrangement links TRBV2 to TRBJ2-3; D is ambiguous. The germline V gene has CDR1 SNHLY and CDR2 FYNNEI. The CDR3 contains 8 residues. Trimming cost V 8 bases and J 8 bases, with 2 bases left between them. This CDR3 is CASGTQYF. Written as DNA, the CDR3 is TGTGCCAGCGGTACGCAGTATTTT.

The J gene is TRBJ1-1, the V gene TRBV7-3; tentative D call: TRBD1 (6 bases). Germline CDR1 reads SGHTA; CDR2 reads FQGTGA. CDR3 size: 14 residues. Trimming took 5 bases from V and 1 from J, leaving 11 bases between them. The CDR3, as DNA: TGTGCCAGCAGCCCAGGGGCGGAGAACACTGAAGCTTTCTTT. It encodes CASSPGAENTEAFF.

This clonotype has at least ten counts. The J gene is TRBJ2-6, the V gene TRBV11-2, with D unclear. Germline V gene sequence: CDR1 SGHAT, CDR2 FQNNGV. There are 16 residues in the CDR3. The V gene lost 1 base and the J gene lost 2 bases, with 9 bases spanning the gap. The CDR3 DNA follows: TGTGCCAGCAGCTTAGCAGTGGTAACTGGGGCCAACGTCCTGACTTTC. This translates into CASSLAVVTGANVLTF.

This clonotype was seen a few times. The chain couples TRBV15 to TRBJ1-5; the match to TRBD1 covers 7 bases. V shed 8 bases, J shed 4 bases, and the junction held 5 bases outside the gene matches. This CDR3 region has 13 residues. The V gene's germline CDR1 is LNHNV and CDR2 YYDKDF (reference sequence). CDR3 sequence (DNA): TGTGCCACCTCACAGGGGAGGAATCAGCCCCAGCATTTT. Translation: CATSQGRNQPQHF.

The chain joins TRBV10-3 to TRBJ2-2; 8 positions agree with TRBD1. The V gene end was trimmed by 6 bases and the J gene end by 6 bases; junction bases not matched to a gene: 9. The germline CDR1 and CDR2 sequences are ENHRY and SYGVKD. The CDR3 is 15 amino acids. The CDR3 DNA reads as TGTGCCATCAGGACCGGACAGGGAATGGCCGGGGAGCTGTTTTTT. Translating gives CAIRTGQGMAGELFF.

The chain carries TRBV7-3 and TRBJ1-2; TRBD1 aligns across 10 bases. The CDR3 runs 14 residues. The germline CDR1 and CDR2 sequences are SGHTA and FQGTGA. Trimming took 1 base from V and 6 from J; bases not matched to a gene: 2. This CDR3 reads CASSLRGTGDGYTF. DNA of the CDR3: TGTGCCAGCAGCTTAAGGGGGACAGGGGATGGCTACACCTTC.

In its sample, this clonotype was seen a few times. The rearrangement links TRBV7-2 to TRBJ2-7; D not resolved. V was shortened by 3 bases and J by 2 bases, with 14 bases between the two germline ends. CDR3 length: 15 residues. Germline assignment: CDR1 SGHTA and CDR2 FQGNSA. In nucleotides, the CDR3 is TGTGCCAGCAGCTTGGCATTGGGCCCTCCCTACGAGCAGTACTTC. Protein sequence: CASSLALGPPYEQYF.

By share, this clonotype counts as medium-sized (0.01 to 0.1%). The CDR3 bases are TGTGCCAGCAGTTTCCTAGCGGGAGGTAATGAGCAGTTCTTC. This gives the protein CASSFLAGGNEQFF. The V and J genes are TRBV28 and TRBJ2-1; 11 bases are a match to TRBD2. Germline V gene lookup returns CDR1 MDHEN and CDR2 SYDVKM. This CDR3 has 14 residues. Trimming removed 3 bases from V and 7 bases from J; junction bases left unmatched: 2.

This clonotype was observed many times. One base away lies a much larger clone, so this may be a sequencing read error. The chain has TRBV28 and TRBJ2-1, with D possibly TRBD2 on 6 matching bases. Near its end, the DNA agrees better with TRBJ2-7, so the J call may be wrong. In germline, CDR1 is MDHEN, CDR2 SYDVKM. CDR3 size: 13 residues. The CDR3 reads CASREGTYNEQYF. CDR3 sequence (DNA): TGTGCCAGCAGGGAGGGAACCTACAATGAGCAGTACTTC.

As concerns this clonotype: At one end, the junction sequence differs from germline, possibly due to a read error. This chain joins TRBV11-3 and TRBJ2-3, with D possibly being TRBD2 (5 bases). Per germline, CDR1 SGHNT and CDR2 YENEEA. This CDR3 spans 15 amino acids. CDR3 sequence reads: CASSSLRGSQNEQFF. The CDR3, as DNA: TGTGCCAGCAGCTCGTTAAGAGGGAGCCAAAATGAGCAGTTCTTT.

This clonotype was seen at least ten times. The J gene is TRBJ2-5, the V gene TRBV6-1, with 10 bases fitting TRBD2. This CDR3 is built from 18 residues. CDR1 and CDR2 (germline): MNHNS, SASEGT. Trimming cost V 2 bases and J 1 base; bases outside gene matches: 10. CDR3 protein: CASSEWPSGSGIQETQYF. The CDR3 DNA reads as TGTGCCAGCAGTGAATGGCCTAGCGGGAGCGGGATCCAAGAGACCCAGTACTTC.

This clonotype came up a few times. The V and J genes are TRBV27 and TRBJ2-1; D possibly corresponds to TRBD1 (6 bases). Gene TRBJ2-7 matches the end of the DNA better, so the J call may be wrong. Germline V gene data show CDR1 as MNHEY and CDR2 as SMNVEV (reference sequence). The CDR3 loop spans 13 amino acids. DNA of the CDR3: TGTGCCAGCAGACCTTTACAGGGTGGCGAGCAGTACTTC. This gives the protein CASRPLQGGEQYF.

This clonotype has only a few counts. The chain couples TRBV5-5 to TRBJ1-1; D is ambiguous. CDR1 and CDR2 from the germline V gene are SGHKS and YYEKEE (reference sequence). This CDR3 spans 14 amino acids. Trimming stripped 2 bases from V and 2 bases from J, with 10 bases between. CDR3 amino acids: CASSFGEPNTEAFF. DNA of the CDR3: TGTGCCAGCAGCTTTGGGGAGCCCAACACTGAAGCTTTCTTT.

This clonotype was counted at least ten times. V usage is TRBV24-1 and J usage is TRBJ2-3, with 7 bases aligning to TRBD2. V shed 1 base and J 0 bases; nucleotides not matched to a gene: 3. Per germline, CDR1 KGHDR and CDR2 SFDVKD. The CDR3 totals 16 residues. The CDR3 DNA reads TGTGCCACCAGTGATTTTCCGGGAGGCAGCACAGATACGCAGTATTTT. Protein product: CATSDFPGGSTDTQYF.

This clonotype was observed many times. The rearrangement links TRBV5-5 to TRBJ2-2; D is uncertain. Looked up from germline, CDR1 is SGHKS and CDR2 is YYEKEE (reference sequence). This CDR3 spans 12 amino acids. V was cut by 0 bases and J by 6 bases, with 3 bases left in between. The chain's CDR3 is CASSLDSGELFF. The CDR3 DNA reads as TGTGCCAGCAGCTTGGATTCCGGGGAGCTGTTTTTT.

The sample holds many counts of this clonotype. This chain uses TRBV27 with TRBJ2-2; D is undetermined. The CDR3 has 14 residues. V was cut by 7 bases and J by 1 base, with 10 bases left in between. Germline loops: CDR1 MNHEY, CDR2 SMNVEV (reference sequence). The CDR3 DNA reads as TGTGCCAGCACCGGGCAGCGGAACACCGGGGAGCTGTTTTTT. Amino acids: CASTGQRNTGELFF.

This clonotype came up many times. The V gene is TRBV6-1, the J gene TRBJ2-5; the match to TRBD1 covers 7 bases. In germline, CDR1 is MNHNS, CDR2 SASEGT. The CDR3 runs 13 residues. J was trimmed by 1 base and V by 6 bases; bases with no gene match: 2. The CDR3 bases are TGTGCCAGCAGAGGGACAGCCCAAGAGACCCAGTACTTC. Its protein product is CASRGTAQETQYF.

The rearrangement uses TRBV7-6 and TRBJ2-7; TRBD1 might be the D (7 bases). Deletions cut 3 bases from V and 2 bases from J, with 14 bases between. Germline V CDR1 and CDR2: SGHVS, FNYEAQ. The CDR3 extends over 15 amino acids. CDR3 sequence reads: CASSFQAGGTYEQYF. The CDR3 region has the DNA TGTGCCAGCAGCTTTCAGGCAGGGGGGACCTACGAGCAGTACTTC.

This clonotype has a count of ten or more. The gene calls are TRBV10-3 and TRBJ1-1; unclear D gene. Trimming cost V 8 bases and J 1 base, with 14 bases left between them. CDR1 and CDR2 from the germline V gene are ENHRY and SYGVKD. This CDR3 spans 14 amino acids. CDR3 sequence (DNA): TGTGCCATCGGGGATGGACGGGAGAACACTGAAGCTTTCTTT. Its translation is CAIGDGRENTEAFF.

This clonotype is labeled medium-sized. This sequence joins TRBV24-1 and TRBJ2-1; 9 nucleotides agree with TRBD1. V shed 4 bases and J 7 bases; nucleotides not matched to a gene: 7. Per the germline V gene, CDR1 is KGHDR and CDR2 is SFDVKD. This CDR3 region has 15 residues. The CDR3 reads CATSDPGQGWNEQFF. CDR3 sequence (DNA): TGTGCCACCAGTGACCCGGGACAGGGATGGAATGAGCAGTTCTTC.

This chain connects TRBV7-2 to TRBJ2-6, with 7 bases aligning to TRBD2. The trim removed 5 bases at V and 0 bases at J, leaving 16 bases unmatched. CDR3 length: 20 amino acids. Germline V CDR1 and CDR2: SGHTA, FQGNSA. CDR3 amino acids: CASSRVRSGTFVSGANVLTF. DNA of the CDR3: TGTGCCAGCAGCCGAGTAAGGAGCGGGACTTTTGTCTCTGGGGCCAACGTCCTGACTTTC.

Worth noting for this clonotype: Sequence at one end of the junction differs from germline and may be a read error. This chain links TRBV7-7 with TRBJ2-7, with 8 bases lining up with TRBD1. This CDR3 is built from 13 residues. Germline V gene lookup returns CDR1 SSHAT and CDR2 FNYEAQ (reference sequence). Here the CDR3 DNA reads TGTGCTAGCAGCAGCGACAGGGGTGGCGAGCAGTACTTC. Translated, it gives CASSSDRGGEQYF.

Many counts were recorded for this clonotype. The rearrangement links TRBV5-6 to TRBJ1-3; D might be TRBD1 (5 bases). Trimming took off 2 bases at V and 0 bases at J, with 12 bases between the two ends. This CDR3 comprises 16 residues. Germline V gene data show CDR1 as SGHDT and CDR2 as YYEEEE. The DNA for the CDR3 is TGTGCCAGCAGCTTTGGGACCGCATCCTCTGGAAACACCATATATTTT. Translated: CASSFGTASSGNTIYF.

This rearrangement joins TRBV6-2 or TRBV6-3 to TRBJ2-1; 9 nucleotides line up with TRBD2. The V gene's germline CDR1 is MNHEY and CDR2 SVGEGT. The V and J ends lost 6 bases and 5 bases, in that order; junction bases with no gene match: 11. CDR3 size: 16 residues. The CDR3 loop is CASRLMTSGGNNEQFF. CDR3 DNA sequence: TGTGCCAGCAGATTAATGACTAGCGGTGGGAACAATGAGCAGTTCTTC.